This T cell receptor beta chain was identified during a study of PD-1 blockade in classical Hodgkin lymphoma. Study-wide background: The nivolumab dose that patients received was 3 mg/kg, given intravenously every 2 weeks.

Produced via immunoSEQ multiplex PCR; TCRdb's table is partial and in-frame only. The data contain 14,000 to 15,000 clones, approximately 58% of them seen just once; the ten biggest clones take up about 10%. Autologous stem cell transplantation was followed by relapse in every patient, and brentuximab vedotin exposure varied. The V end was cut by 1 base, the J end by 3 bases, with 10 bases between. In germline, CDR1 is LNHNV, CDR2 YYDKDF (reference sequence). The length of the CDR3 is 14 residues. The TCR comes from a human donor with classical Hodgkin lymphoma. This chain links TRBV15 with TRBJ2-7; either TRBD1 or TRBD2 may supply D (5 bases each). Sequences were derived from peripheral blood mononuclear cells (PBMCs), sampled at baseline. In DNA form, the CDR3 reads TGTGCCACCAGCAGAGGAGGGACCGACTACGAGCAGTACTTC. Encoded protein: CATSRGGTDYEQYF. The full variable domain, in which reference TRBV15 and TRBJ2-7 provide the parts outside the CDR3, is DAMVIQNPRYQVTQFGKPVTLSCSQTLNHNVMYWYQQKSSQAPKLLFHYYDKDFNNEADTPDNFQSRRPNTSFCFLDIRSPGLGDTAMYLCATSRGGTDYEQYFGPGTRLTVT.